This note documents a single T cell receptor (beta chain) sequence. Its antigen is not identified. Per the germline V gene, CDR1 is WSHSY and CDR2 is SAAADI. This CDR3 region has 13 residues. V lost 4 bases and J lost 10; bases outside the gene matches: 6. This entry comes from a study of cytomegalovirus exposure and HLA in healthy donors. Across the study: The approximately 100 million unique TCR beta sequences, from about 179 million T cells, were found by an earlier analysis.

General observations from the study: A prior analysis recorded that most TCR beta V segments were productive about 90% or about 30% of the time.

Researchers ran the PCR with 60 Vbeta and 13 Jbeta primers. Method: immunoSEQ multiplex PCR; TCRdb's copy keeps in-frame clones and lacks some. Of some 150,000 clones in the sample, around four fifths were seen once. This clonotype was obtained from a man aged 45-65 years in good health and CMV-seropositive. Sequencing was performed on PBMCs. The rearrangement uses TRBV10-2 and TRBJ2-3; 9 nucleotides agree with TRBD2. The CDR3 spells CASSAAGGPAQYF. The CDR3 nucleotides are TGCGCCAGCAGTGCCGCGGGAGGGCCCGCGCAGTATTTT.